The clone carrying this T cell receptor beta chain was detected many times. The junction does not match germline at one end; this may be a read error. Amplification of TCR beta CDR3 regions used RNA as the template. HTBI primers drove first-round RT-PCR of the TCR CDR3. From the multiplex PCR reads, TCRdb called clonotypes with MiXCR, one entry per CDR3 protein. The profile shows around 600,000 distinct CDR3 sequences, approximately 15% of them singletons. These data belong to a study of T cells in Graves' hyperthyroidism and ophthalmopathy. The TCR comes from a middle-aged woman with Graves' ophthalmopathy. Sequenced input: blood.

The CDR3 nucleotides are TGCGCCAGCAGCCGCGAAGCTTTCTTT. Protein sequence: CASSREAFF. V and J are TRBV7-9 and TRBJ1-1; D gene uncertain. The germline V gene encodes CDR1 SEHNR and CDR2 FQNEAQ (reference sequence). The CDR3 consists of 9 residues.